The rows below give T cell receptor beta chains drawn from one sample of a study of T cell responses to AZD1222 COVID-19 vaccine. Only in-frame clones appear in the TCRdb table, and some are missing; sequencing was by immunoSEQ multiplex PCR. Of approximately 100,000 clones in the sample, around 90% were seen once. This sample comprised peripheral blood, obtained on day 0 of AZD1222 vaccination. These receptor sequences come from an adult in good health. Both conserved end residues are part of each CDR3. The order of the fields is clone size, J gene, D gene, V gene, CDR3 protein, CDR3 DNA. D genes are given only for firm matches. For some rows the clone size is stated as once, few or many, or as a class when expanded; others skip it.

NA | TRBJ1-5 | TRBD1 | TRBV5-4 | CASSLGGGGQPQHF | TGTGCCAGCAGCTTAGGAGGGGGCGGCCAGCCCCAGCATTTT
NA | TRBJ1-1 | NA | TRBV7-9 | CASSPGGVEAFF | TGTGCCAGCAGTCCGGGGGGAGTTGAAGCTTTCTTT
few | TRBJ2-7 | NA | TRBV29-1 | CSVAPGDSEQYF | TGCAGCGTCGCCCCGGGGGACAGCGAGCAGTACTTC
NA | TRBJ1-6 | TRBD1 | TRBV28 | CASRSDRGLNSPLHF | TGTGCCAGCAGGTCGGACAGGGGGCTTAATTCACCCCTCCACTTT
NA | TRBJ2-3 | TRBD2 | TRBV25-1 | CASSSVAGDKTDTQYF | TGTGCCAGCAGTTCCGTAGCGGGGGACAAGACAGATACGCAGTATTTT
NA | TRBJ1-1 | NA | TRBV27 | CASSFGQRSTEAFF | TGTGCCAGCAGTTTCGGGCAGAGAAGCACTGAAGCTTTCTTT
once | TRBJ1-2 | NA | TRBV27 | CASSPRRGEGYTF | TGTGCCAGCAGTCCCCGAAGGGGGGAAGGCTACACCTTC
NA | TRBJ1-3 | NA | TRBV19 | CASSILGFGNTIYF | TGTGCCAGTAGTATCTTGGGCTTCGGAAACACCATATATTTT
NA | TRBJ1-3 | NA | TRBV30 | CAWSKRIGTSTIYF | TGTGCCTGGAGTAAACGGATTGGGACTTCCACCATATATTTT
NA | TRBJ1-2 | TRBD1 | TRBV2 | CASRNRGEDGYTF | TGTGCCAGCAGAAACAGGGGCGAGGATGGCTACACCTTC
NA | TRBJ1-6 | NA | TRBV6-1 | CASSDTAGEGSPLHF | TGTGCCAGCAGTGACACGGCAGGGGAAGGCTCACCCCTCCACTTT
NA | TRBJ2-6 | NA | TRBV5-1 | CASSLGIPSGANVLTF | TGCGCCAGCAGCTTAGGGATCCCCTCTGGGGCCAACGTCCTGACTTTC
once | TRBJ1-2 | NA | TRBV18 | CASSPVTDPLYGYTF | TGTGCCAGCTCACCAGTAACAGATCCCCTTTATGGCTACACCTTC